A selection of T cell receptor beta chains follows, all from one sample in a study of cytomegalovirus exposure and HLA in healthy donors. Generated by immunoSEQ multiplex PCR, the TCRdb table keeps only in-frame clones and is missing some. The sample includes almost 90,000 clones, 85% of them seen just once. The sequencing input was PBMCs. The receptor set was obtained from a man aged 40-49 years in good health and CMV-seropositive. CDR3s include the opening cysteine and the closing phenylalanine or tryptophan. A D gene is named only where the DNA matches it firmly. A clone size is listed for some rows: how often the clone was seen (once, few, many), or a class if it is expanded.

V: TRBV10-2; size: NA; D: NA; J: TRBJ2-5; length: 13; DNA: TGCGCCAGCAGGAGGGTCTCAGGAGAGACCCAGTACTTC; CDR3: CASRRVSGETQYF
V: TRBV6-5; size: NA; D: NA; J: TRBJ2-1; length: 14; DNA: TGTGCCAGCAGTTACCGACGGGGTGGCAATGAGCAGTTCTTC; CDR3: CASSYRRGGNEQFF
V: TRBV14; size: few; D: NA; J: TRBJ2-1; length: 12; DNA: TGTGCCAGCAGCCAAGCTTTTTATGAGCAGTTCTTC; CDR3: CASSQAFYEQFF
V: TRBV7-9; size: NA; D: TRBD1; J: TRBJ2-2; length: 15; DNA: TGTGCCAGCGGAAGGACAGGAGCTAACACCGGGGAGCTGTTTTTT; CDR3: CASGRTGANTGELFF
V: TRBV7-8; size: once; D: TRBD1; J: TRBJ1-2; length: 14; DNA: TGTGCCAGCAGCCTCCGGGACAGAAACTATGGCTACACCTTC; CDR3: CASSLRDRNYGYTF
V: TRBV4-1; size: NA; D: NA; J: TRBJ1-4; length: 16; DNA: TGCGCCAGCAGCCAAGATGATCAGGGGTATGGGGAAAAACTGTTTTTT; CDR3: CASSQDDQGYGEKLFF
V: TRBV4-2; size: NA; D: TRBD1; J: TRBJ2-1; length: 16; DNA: TGTGCCAGCAGCCAATCCGGGACAGGAGGTTACAATGAGCAGTTCTTC; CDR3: CASSQSGTGGYNEQFF
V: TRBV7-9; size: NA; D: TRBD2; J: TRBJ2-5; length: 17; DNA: TGTGCCAGCAGCCTGGGACTAGCGGGGGCCAACCAAGAGACCCAGTACTTC; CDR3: CASSLGLAGANQETQYF
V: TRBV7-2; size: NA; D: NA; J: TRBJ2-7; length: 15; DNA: TGTGCCAGCAGCTTAGCGCCCCAGGACTCCTACGAGCAGTACTTC; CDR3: CASSLAPQDSYEQYF
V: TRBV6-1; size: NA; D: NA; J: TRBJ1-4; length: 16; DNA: TGTGCCAGCAGTGGCGCGAAGAGAGCAACTAATGAAAAACTGTTTTTT; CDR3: CASSGAKRATNEKLFF
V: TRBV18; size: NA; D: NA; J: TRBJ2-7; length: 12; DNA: TGTGCCAGCTCACCCGACTCCTACGAGCAGTACTTC; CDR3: CASSPDSYEQYF
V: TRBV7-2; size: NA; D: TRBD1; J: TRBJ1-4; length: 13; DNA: TGTGCCAGCGCGGGACAGGGAGGAGAAAAACTGTTTTTT; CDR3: CASAGQGGEKLFF
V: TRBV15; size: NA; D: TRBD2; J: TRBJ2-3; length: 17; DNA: TGTGCCACCAGCAGAGTGTTTGCGGGAGGGCCAGGCGATACGCAGTATTTT; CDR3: CATSRVFAGGPGDTQYF
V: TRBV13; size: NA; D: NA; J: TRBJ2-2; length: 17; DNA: TGTGCCAGCAGCCCTACTGGACTGCCGCTCGGGACCGGGGAGCTGTTTTTT; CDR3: CASSPTGLPLGTGELFF
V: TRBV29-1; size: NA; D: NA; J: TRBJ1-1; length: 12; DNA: TGCAGCGTTTCGGAGGTTTACACTGAAGCTTTCTTT; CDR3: CSVSEVYTEAFF
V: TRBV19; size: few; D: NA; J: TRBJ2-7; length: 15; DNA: TGTGCCAGTAGGCAGGGAATCCCCTCCACCTACGAGCAGTACTTC; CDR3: CASRQGIPSTYEQYF
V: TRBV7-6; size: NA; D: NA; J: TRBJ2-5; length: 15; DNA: TGTGCCAGCAGCCGAAACATAGCGGATCAAGAGACCCAGTACTTC; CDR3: CASSRNIADQETQYF
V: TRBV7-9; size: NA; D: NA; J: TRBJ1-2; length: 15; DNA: TGTGCCAGCAGCTCAATAGGGAGCTCCCTATATGGCTACACCTTC; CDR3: CASSSIGSSLYGYTF
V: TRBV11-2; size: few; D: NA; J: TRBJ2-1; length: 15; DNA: TGTGCCAGCAGCTTTACAGACAGTATCTACAATGAGCAGTTCTTC; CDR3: CASSFTDSIYNEQFF
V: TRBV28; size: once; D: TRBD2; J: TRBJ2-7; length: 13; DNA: TGTGCCAGCAGTTTGGGGACTAACTACGAGCAGTACTTC; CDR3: CASSLGTNYEQYF
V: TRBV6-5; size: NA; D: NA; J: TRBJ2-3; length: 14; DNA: TGTGCCAGCAGGGGGGCCGCTAGCACAGATACGCAGTATTTT; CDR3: CASRGAASTDTQYF
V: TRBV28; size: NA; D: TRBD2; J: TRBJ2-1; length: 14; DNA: TGTGCCAGCAGACCGGGGGCGGGAGGGAATGAGCAGTTCTTC; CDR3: CASRPGAGGNEQFF
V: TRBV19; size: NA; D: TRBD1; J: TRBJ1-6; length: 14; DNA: TGTGCCAGTAGGGGGACAGCCTCTAATTCACCCCTCCACTTT; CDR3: CASRGTASNSPLHF
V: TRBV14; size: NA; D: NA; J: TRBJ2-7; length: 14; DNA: TGTGCCAGCAGCCAAACCCCAGCGCGTGCCGAGCAGTACTTC; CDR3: CASSQTPARAEQYF
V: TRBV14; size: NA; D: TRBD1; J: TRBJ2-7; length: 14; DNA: TGTGCCAGCAACCGACAGGGGGCTCCCTACGAGCAGTACTTC; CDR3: CASNRQGAPYEQYF
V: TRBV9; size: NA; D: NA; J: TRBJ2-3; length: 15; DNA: TGTGCCAGCAGCGTAGTAGGCGGAAGCACAGATACGCAGTATTTT; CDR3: CASSVVGGSTDTQYF
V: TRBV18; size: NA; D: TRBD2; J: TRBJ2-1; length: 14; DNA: TGTGCCAGCTCACCGGACGCGGGGGTAAATGAGCAGTTCTTC; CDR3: CASSPDAGVNEQFF
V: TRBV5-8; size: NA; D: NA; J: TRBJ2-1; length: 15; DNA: TGTGCCAGCAGCTTGGGAAAAGCGAACAACAATGAGCAGTTCTTC; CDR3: CASSLGKANNNEQFF
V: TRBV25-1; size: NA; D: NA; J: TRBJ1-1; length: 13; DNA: TGTGCCAGCAGGAGCGGGGTCGCCACTGAAGCTTTCTTT; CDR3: CASRSGVATEAFF
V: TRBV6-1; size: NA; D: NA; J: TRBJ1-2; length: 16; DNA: TGTGCCAGCAGTGACCCCGGGGAGGGGGGTAACTATGGCTACACCTTC; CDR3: CASSDPGEGGNYGYTF
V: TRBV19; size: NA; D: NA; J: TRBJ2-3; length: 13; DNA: TGTGCCAGTAATCGGGCGGGGACAGATACGCAGTATTTT; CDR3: CASNRAGTDTQYF
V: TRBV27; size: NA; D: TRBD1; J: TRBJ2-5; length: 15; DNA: TGTGCCAGCAGATTGGGACAGGGGTACCAAGAGACCCAGTACTTC; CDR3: CASRLGQGYQETQYF
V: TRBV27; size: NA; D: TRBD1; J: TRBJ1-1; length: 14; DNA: TGTGCCAGCAGTTTACAGGGGGCTATAAGACCAGCTTTCTTT; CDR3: CASSLQGAIRPAFF
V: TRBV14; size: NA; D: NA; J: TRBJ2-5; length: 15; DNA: TGTGCCAGCAGCCTATTGCTAGACAGACAAGAGACCCAGTACTTC; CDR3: CASSLLLDRQETQYF
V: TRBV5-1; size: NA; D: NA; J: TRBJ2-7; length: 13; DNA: TGCGCCAGCAGAACAGTAGGTTCCTACGAGCAGTACTTC; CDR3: CASRTVGSYEQYF
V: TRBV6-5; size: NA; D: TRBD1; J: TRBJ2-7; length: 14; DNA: TGTGCCAGCGGGCCACGGACAGGGAAATACGAGCAGTACTTC; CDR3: CASGPRTGKYEQYF
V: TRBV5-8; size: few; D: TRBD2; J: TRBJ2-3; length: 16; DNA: TGTGCCAGCAGCTTACTAGCGGGAGGGGGCACAGATACGCAGTATTTT; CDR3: CASSLLAGGGTDTQYF
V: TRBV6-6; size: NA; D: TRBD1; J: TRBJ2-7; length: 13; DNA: TGTGCCGCTCTAGGACAGGGGGCGGGGGAGCAGTACTTC; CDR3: CAALGQGAGEQYF
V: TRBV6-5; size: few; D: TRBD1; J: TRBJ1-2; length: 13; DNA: TGTGCCAGCAGAGACAGGGGGCGGTATGGCTACACCTTC; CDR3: CASRDRGRYGYTF
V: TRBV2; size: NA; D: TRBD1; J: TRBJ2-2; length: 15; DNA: TGTGCCGGCAGTGACTCGGGGACAGGGCCCGGGGAGCTGTTTTTT; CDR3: CAGSDSGTGPGELFF
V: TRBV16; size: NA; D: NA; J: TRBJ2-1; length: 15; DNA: TGTGCCAGCAGTGGAGGTACCTCATCCTACAATGAGCAGTTCTTC; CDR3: CASSGGTSSYNEQFF
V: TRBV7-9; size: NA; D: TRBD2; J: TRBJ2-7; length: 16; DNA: TGTGCCAGCAGCAAATCCGATAGCGGGAGTTCCGGCGAGCAGTACTTC; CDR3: CASSKSDSGSSGEQYF
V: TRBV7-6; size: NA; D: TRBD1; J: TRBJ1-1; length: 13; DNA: TGTGCCAGCAGCTTAGTAGGGGGCGGTGAAGCTTTCTTT; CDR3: CASSLVGGGEAFF
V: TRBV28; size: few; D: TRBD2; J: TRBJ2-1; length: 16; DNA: TGTGCCAGCAGTTTAGTCAGGACTAGCGGGAGGGGAGAGCAGTTCTTC; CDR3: CASSLVRTSGRGEQFF
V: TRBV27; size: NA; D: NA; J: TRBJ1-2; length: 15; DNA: TGTGCCAGCAGTTTCAAGGGGGAATTCTCTCGTGGCTACACCTTC; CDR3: CASSFKGEFSRGYTF
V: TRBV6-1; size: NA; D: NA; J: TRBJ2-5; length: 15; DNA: TGTGCCAGCAGTGAATTTGGGGGTGGGACTGGGACCCAGTACTTC; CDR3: CASSEFGGGTGTQYF
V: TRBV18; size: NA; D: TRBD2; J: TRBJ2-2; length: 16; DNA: TGTGCCAGCTCACCATCCAGCGGGACGAACACCGGGGAGCTGTTTTTT; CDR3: CASSPSSGTNTGELFF
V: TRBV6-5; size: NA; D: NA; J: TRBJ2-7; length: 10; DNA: TGTGCCCCAGCGCCGACCGAGGCGTACTTC; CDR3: CAPAPTEAYF
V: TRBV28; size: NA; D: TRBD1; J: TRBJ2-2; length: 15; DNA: TGTGCCAGCAGTCAATCCACAGGGGGAACCGGGGAGCTGTTTTTT; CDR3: CASSQSTGGTGELFF
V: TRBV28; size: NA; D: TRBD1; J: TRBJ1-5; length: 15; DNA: TGTGCCAGCAGCTTCCTTCAGGGGGCCGGCCAGCCCCAGCATTTT; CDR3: CASSFLQGAGQPQHF
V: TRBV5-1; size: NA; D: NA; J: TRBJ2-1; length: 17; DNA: TGCGCCAGCAGCCCGGAACTCGGCGGGGCCTCCTACAATGAGCAGTTCTTC; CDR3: CASSPELGGASYNEQFF
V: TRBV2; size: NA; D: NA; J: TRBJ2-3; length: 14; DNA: TGTGCCAGCATACGGGGGGCTGTCACAGATACGCAGTATTTT; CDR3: CASIRGAVTDTQYF
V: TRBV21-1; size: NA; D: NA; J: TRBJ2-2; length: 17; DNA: TGTGCCAGCAGCAAAGTTAAAGGGCAGGGGTTCACCGGGGAGCTGTTTTTT; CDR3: CASSKVKGQGFTGELFF
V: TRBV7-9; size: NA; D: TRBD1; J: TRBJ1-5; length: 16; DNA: TGTGCCAGCAGCTTAGGGGACAGGGGGCGCGGACAGCCCCAGCATTTT; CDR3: CASSLGDRGRGQPQHF
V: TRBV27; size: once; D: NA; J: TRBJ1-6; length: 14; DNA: TGTGCCAGCTCATGGCAGATATATAATTCACCCCTCCACTTT; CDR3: CASSWQIYNSPLHF
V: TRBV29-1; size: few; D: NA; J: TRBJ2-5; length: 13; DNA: TGCAGCGTTGAAAGGGGATCAGGAGAGACCCAGTACTTC; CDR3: CSVERGSGETQYF
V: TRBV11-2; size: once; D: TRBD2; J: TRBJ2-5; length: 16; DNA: TGTGCCAGCAGCTTAACACGGGCGGGGGGCGTCGAGACCCAGTACTTC; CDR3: CASSLTRAGGVETQYF
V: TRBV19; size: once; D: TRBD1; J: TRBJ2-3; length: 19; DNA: TGTGCCAGTACCACCCCCGGGCAGGGGGCAGTAGGGGGAACAGATACGCAGTATTTT; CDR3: CASTTPGQGAVGGTDTQYF
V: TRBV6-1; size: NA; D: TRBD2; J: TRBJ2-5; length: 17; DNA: TGTGCCAGCAGTGAATCGGCTAGCGGTATCGAAGAAGAGACCCAGTACTTC; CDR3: CASSESASGIEEETQYF